Below, 31 T cell receptor beta chains from the same sample are listed, as sequenced in a study of response to subunit inactivated influenza vaccine. TCRdb independently ran MiXCR on the RT-PCR reads; one entry per CDR3 protein. The sample consists of about 700,000 distinct CDR3 sequences, 13% to 15% of them appearing once. Here the sequenced sample was PBMCs from blood, taken approximately 15 days before vaccination. The receptors come from a man between 45 and 60 years old who received an inactivated influenza vaccine.

This clonotype was observed at least ten times. This chain links TRBV7-9 with TRBJ2-3; D is unclear. V was shortened by 7 bases and J by 4 bases, with 9 bases between the two germline ends. Germline CDR1 is SEHNR and CDR2 is FQNEAQ (reference sequence). This CDR3 has 12 residues. The CDR3 coding sequence is TGTGCCAGCAAGTATGGGTCAGATACGCAGTATTTT. It translates to CASKYGSDTQYF.

Ten or more counts support this clonotype. The chain has TRBV11-2 and TRBJ2-5; D unclear. This CDR3 is 13 amino acids long. Trimming took 5 bases from V and 5 from J, leaving 12 bases between them. The germline V gene has CDR1 SGHAT and CDR2 FQNNGV. CDR3 amino acids: CASSPPIPETQYF. The CDR3 DNA sequence: TGTGCCAGCAGCCCCCCTATCCCGGAGACCCAGTACTTC.

The CDR3 coding sequence is TGTGCCAGCAGTTACTCGACTAGAATGAGGGATACGCAGTATTTT. Translation gives CASSYSTRMRDTQYF. The rearrangement links TRBV6-5 to TRBJ2-3; weak D call: TRBD2 (6 bases). The CDR3 covers 15 residues. Germline CDR1 and CDR2: MNHEY and SVGAGI. V was cut by 0 bases and J by 6 bases, with 13 bases left in between.

The chain carries TRBV7-6 and TRBJ2-7; TRBD1 agrees at 7 bases. In germline, CDR1 is SGHVS, CDR2 FNYEAQ. This CDR3 has 14 amino acids. The V gene end was trimmed by 2 bases and the J gene end by 3 bases; junction bases not matched to a gene: 4. This chain's CDR3 is CASSLSYRGYEQYF. DNA of the CDR3: TGTGCCAGCAGCTTATCGTACAGGGGCTACGAGCAGTACTTC.

This clonotype came up many times. The chain uses TRBV18 and TRBJ1-3, with a weak D call TRBD1 (5 bases). Germline V CDR1 and CDR2: KGHSH, LQKENI. The CDR3 extends over 15 amino acids. V dropped 6 bases and J dropped 3 bases, with 15 bases sitting between them. CDR3 nucleotides: TGTGCCAGCTCCCCTGACAGCTCCATTGGAAACACCATATATTTT. Residues: CASSPDSSIGNTIYF.

The chain employs TRBV12-3 or TRBV12-4 and TRBJ2-7, with D hard to call. This CDR3 contains 17 residues. The germline V and J ends were trimmed by 1 base and 0 bases, with 16 bases remaining between them. Here the CDR3 reads CASSLGLVGRSSYEQYF. CDR3 nucleotides: TGTGCCAGCAGTTTAGGTCTTGTGGGCAGGAGCTCCTACGAGCAGTACTTC.

The chain uses TRBV2 and TRBJ2-7, with 9 bases lining up with TRBD1. Germline loops: CDR1 SNHLY, CDR2 FYNNEI. The CDR3 totals 15 residues. V was pared by 6 bases and J by 5 bases, with 11 bases of the junction left unmatched. The CDR3 region is CASRQPGQGVDEQYF. In nucleotides, the CDR3 is TGTGCCAGCAGACAGCCGGGACAGGGAGTAGACGAGCAGTACTTC.

The J gene is TRBJ2-6, the V gene TRBV28; tentative D call: TRBD1 (6 bases). The germline CDR1 and CDR2 sequences are MDHEN and SYDVKM. The CDR3 length is 18 residues. V gave up 6 bases and J gave up 0 bases, with 18 bases separating them. The DNA of the CDR3 is TGTGCCAGCAGATCCCCGGGACACAAGAGCTCTGGGGCCAACGTCCTGACTTTC. This gives the protein CASRSPGHKSSGANVLTF.

This chain links TRBV7-9 with TRBJ2-3; D ambiguous. V was pared by 5 bases and J by 4 bases, with 10 bases between. The CDR3 extends over 13 amino acids. CDR1 and CDR2 from the germline V gene are SEHNR and FQNEAQ (reference sequence). For the CDR3, the DNA is TGTGCCAGCAGCCTAGAGGTCCCAGATACGCAGTATTTT. This codes for CASSLEVPDTQYF.

This clonotype was detected a few times. The chain links TRBV9 to TRBJ2-7, with 7 bases fitting TRBD1. V lost 3 bases, J lost 0 bases, and 6 bases stayed unmatched. CDR3 length: 15 residues. Germline V gives CDR1 SGDLS, CDR2 YYNGEE. CDR3 region: CASSARDSYSYEQYF. The CDR3 DNA reads TGTGCCAGCAGCGCCCGGGACAGTTACTCCTACGAGCAGTACTTC.

This clonotype was counted a few times. The chain uses TRBV6-1 and TRBJ2-5; possibly TRBD1 for D (6 bases). The CDR3 sequence is 15 residues long. V lost 6 bases to trimming and J lost 2 bases, with 16 bases between them. The germline V gene encodes CDR1 MNHNS and CDR2 SASEGT. As DNA, the CDR3 is TGTGCCAGCAGCCCCCAGGGGTCGGGTCAAGAGACCCAGTACTTC. This encodes CASSPQGSGQETQYF.

This clonotype was found a few times. J is TRBJ2-1 and V is TRBV6-2 or TRBV6-3; TRBD2 agrees at 12 bases. V lost 4 bases to trimming and J lost 7 bases; unmatched junction nucleotides: 2. CDR1 and CDR2 from the germline V gene are MNHEY and SVGEGT. The CDR3 is made up of 14 amino acids. DNA for the CDR3: TGTGCCAGCAGTTTCGGACTAGCGGGGAATGAGCAGTTCTTC. Translation: CASSFGLAGNEQFF.

This chain links TRBV12-3 or TRBV12-4 with TRBJ2-7; D is unresolved. The CDR3 has 12 amino acids. With 3 bases removed from V and 12 bases from J, the gap between germline ends came to 15 bases. CDR3 coding DNA: TGTGCCAGCAGTTTCGGTCTGGCGGCGATGTACTTC. This encodes CASSFGLAAMYF.

The rearrangement uses TRBV29-1 and TRBJ2-7; perhaps TRBD2 as D (6 bases). V lost 7 bases to trimming and J lost 2 bases, with 15 bases between them. CDR3 length: 13 residues. The germline CDR1 and CDR2 sequences are SQVTM and ANQGSEA. CDR3 in amino acids: CSASRDFTYEQYF. CDR3 sequence (DNA): TGCAGCGCCAGCAGGGACTTCACCTACGAGCAGTACTTC.

This rearrangement joins TRBV6-1 to TRBJ2-7; TRBD1 matches 8 bases. Germline V gene sequence: CDR1 MNHNS, CDR2 SASEGT. The ends lost 6 bases at V and 1 base at J; junction bases unmatched: 5. CDR3 length: 14 residues. The CDR3 bases are TGTGCCAGCAGAACAGGGGGGATTTCCTACGAGCAGTACTTC. This codes for CASRTGGISYEQYF.

The chain recombines TRBV25-1 with TRBJ1-6, with 8 bases matching TRBD1. Losses at the gene ends were 0 bases for V and 6 bases for J; bases not matched to a gene: 1. Germline assignment: CDR1 MGHDK and CDR2 SYGVNS. The CDR3 length is 15 residues. The CDR3 is CASSEYQGANSPLHF. As DNA, the CDR3 is TGTGCCAGCAGTGAATATCAGGGGGCTAATTCACCCCTCCACTTT.

Only a few counts were recorded for this clonotype. This chain joins TRBV5-1 and TRBJ1-6, with 7 bases that match TRBD1. The V and J ends lost 0 bases and 9 bases, in that order; junction bases with no gene match: 6. The CDR3 loop spans 15 amino acids. Germline V gives CDR1 SGHRS, CDR2 YFSETQ. CDR3 residues: CASSLGPRGVSPLHF. CDR3 DNA: TGCGCCAGCAGCTTGGGGCCCAGGGGGGTTTCACCCCTCCACTTT. Using reference TRBV5-1 and TRBJ1-6 for the parts outside the CDR3, the full variable domain is KAGVTQTPRYLIKTRGQQVTLSCSPISGHRSVSWYQQTPGQGLQFLFEYFSETQRNKGNFPGRFSGRQFSNSRSEMNVSTLELGDSALYLCASSLGPRGVSPLHFGNGTRLTVT.

The J gene is TRBJ1-2, the V gene TRBV20-1; D is unclear. The CDR3 has 17 amino acids. V lost 0 bases to trimming and J lost 2 bases, with 19 bases between them. CDR1 and CDR2 from the germline V gene are DFQATT and SNEGSKA (reference sequence). CDR3 bases: TGCAGTGCTAGAGATAGTGGCCCGGGAAAGAAGAACTATGGCTACACCTTC. It specifies CSARDSGPGKKNYGYTF.

This chain connects TRBV4-1 to TRBJ2-4, with 9 positions matching TRBD1. Germline V lookup: CDR1 MGHRA, CDR2 YSYEKL. The CDR3 contains 17 residues. V was clipped by 4 bases and J by 3 bases; unmatched bases: 10. The CDR3 reads CASSPEDRGFVKNIQYF. CDR3 in DNA: TGCGCCAGCAGCCCAGAAGACAGGGGGTTCGTCAAAAACATTCAGTACTTC.

This clonotype was detected a few times. The rearrangement uses TRBV20-1 and TRBJ1-5; D unclear. Germline V gene sequence: CDR1 DFQATT, CDR2 SNEGSKA (reference sequence). The CDR3 covers 16 residues. The V end was cut by 4 bases, the J end by 5 bases, with 21 bases between. CDR3 DNA: TGCAGTGCTATCCTCCTTTCCGGGAGGTTGCATCAGCCCCAGCATTTT. Amino acids: CSAILLSGRLHQPQHF.

The chain has TRBV5-1 and TRBJ1-1, with a tentative D call TRBD1 (5 bases). Per the germline V gene, CDR1 is SGHRS and CDR2 is YFSETQ. The V and J ends lost 1 base and 5 bases respectively, with 15 bases between them. The CDR3 is 15 amino acids. The CDR3 sequence: CASSLRTRAGTEAFF. CDR3 bases: TGCGCCAGCAGCTTGAGGACAAGGGCTGGGACTGAAGCTTTCTTT.

J is TRBJ1-4 and V is TRBV12-3 or TRBV12-4; TRBD1 aligns across 9 bases. V gave up 4 bases and J gave up 7 bases; unmatched junction bases: 7. CDR3 length equals 15 residues. The DNA for the CDR3 is TGTGCCAGCAGTTATCAACAGGGGGCCGGTGAAAAACTGTTTTTT. Its translation: CASSYQQGAGEKLFF.

The chain uses TRBV6-5 and TRBJ2-7; 9 bases match TRBD2. V dropped 0 bases and J dropped 1; count of bases not matched to a gene: 7. CDR3 length equals 17 residues. Germline values: CDR1 MNHEY, CDR2 SVGAGI. DNA for the CDR3: TGTGCCAGCAGTTACTCGAATTGGACTAGCGCGTCCTACGAGCAGTACTTC. Protein product: CASSYSNWTSASYEQYF.

This clonotype was seen at least ten times. The V gene is TRBV28, the J gene TRBJ2-5; D may be TRBD1 or TRBD2 (5 bases each). Trimming pared 6 bases from V and 5 bases from J, leaving 13 bases between. This CDR3 spans 13 amino acids. Germline loops: CDR1 MDHEN, CDR2 SYDVKM. The CDR3 reads CASSHGTRETQYF. The CDR3 DNA is TGTGCCAGCAGCCACGGGACCCGGGAGACCCAGTACTTC.

The sample holds a few counts of this clonotype. The chain is built from TRBV20-1 and TRBJ1-1; D perhaps matches TRBD1 (6 bases). With 6 bases removed from V and 0 bases from J, the gap between germline ends came to 11 bases. CDR3 size: 13 residues. Germline-derived CDR1 and CDR2 are DFQATT and SNEGSKA (reference sequence). This chain's CDR3 is CSALQGLNTEAFF. As DNA, the CDR3 is TGCAGTGCGTTACAGGGCCTGAACACTGAAGCTTTCTTT.

This sequence joins TRBV6-6 and TRBJ1-1; 7 nucleotides agree with TRBD1. The J segment lost 3 bases and the V segment lost 6 bases, leaving 4 bases of the junction unmatched. Germline V gene lookup returns CDR1 MNHNY and CDR2 SVGAGI (reference sequence). This CDR3 comprises 13 residues. The DNA of the CDR3 is TGTGCCAGCAGGCAGGGGGGAGACACTGAAGCTTTCTTT. Amino acid sequence: CASRQGGDTEAFF.

This clonotype showed up many times. This chain uses TRBV7-9 with TRBJ2-7; a weak D match, TRBD2 (6 bases). The CDR3 totals 13 residues. Trimming cost V 3 bases and J 4 bases, with 10 bases left between them. Per the germline V gene, CDR1 is SEHNR and CDR2 is FQNEAQ (reference sequence). The CDR3 sequence is CASSFGAGYEQYF. DNA of the CDR3: TGTGCCAGCAGCTTTGGTGCGGGGTACGAGCAGTACTTC.

This clonotype came up a few times. The chain combines TRBV7-9 with TRBJ1-4, with D hard to call. The CDR3 loop spans 12 amino acids. Germline CDR1 is SEHNR and CDR2 is FQNEAQ (reference sequence). The V and J ends lost 10 bases and 0 bases respectively, with 6 bases between them. In DNA, the CDR3 is TGTGCCACCTCAGCAACTAATGAAAAACTGTTTTTT. It specifies CATSATNEKLFF. The full variable domain, in which reference TRBV7-9 and TRBJ1-4 provide the parts outside the CDR3, is DTGVSQNPRHKITKRGQNVTFRCDPISEHNRLYWYRQTLGQGPEFLTYFQNEAQLEKSRLLSDRFSAERPKGSFSTLEIQRTEQGDSAMYLCATSATNEKLFFGSGTQLSVL.

This clonotype has just a few counts. The chain links TRBV27 to TRBJ1-1; perhaps TRBD1 as D (5 bases). Trimming shortened V by 3 bases and J by 5 bases, and 10 bases separated the two germline ends. The CDR3 is 13 residues long. CDR1 and CDR2 (germline): MNHEY, SMNVEV (reference sequence). CDR3 protein: CASSFQGGTEAFF. In nucleotides, the CDR3 is TGTGCCAGCAGTTTTCAGGGCGGGACTGAAGCTTTCTTT.

This clonotype has only a few counts. This chain links TRBV10-3 with TRBJ2-5; D unclear. The CDR3 has 13 amino acids. V was shortened by 2 bases and J by 4 bases, with 8 bases between the two germline ends. Germline V lookup: CDR1 ENHRY, CDR2 SYGVKD. CDR3 amino acids: CAISERRVETQYF. For the CDR3, the DNA is TGTGCCATCAGTGAGCGCAGAGTAGAGACCCAGTACTTC.

This chain uses TRBV6-2 or TRBV6-3 with TRBJ1-2, with D uncertain. Germline V gene data show CDR1 as MNHEY and CDR2 as SVGEGT. Trimming pared 4 bases from V and 8 bases from J, leaving 8 bases between. This CDR3 contains 11 residues. This CDR3 is CASSSAWGYTF. The CDR3 DNA follows: TGTGCCAGCAGTTCCGCGTGGGGCTACACCTTC.